The 29 T cell receptor beta chains below were found in one sample sequenced in a study of tumor-infiltrating lymphocytes in primary liver carcinoma. From about 490 ng of total RNA, TCR beta-specific cDNA was reverse-transcribed using a constant-region primer. ARM-PCR was slightly modified, and three nested multiplex PCR rounds with it gave rise to the TCR beta libraries. Rounds one and two of PCR, each of about 10 cycles, were primed with TRBV1-TRBV30 forward primers and a C-beta reverse primer. TCRdb reprocessed the multiplex PCR reads with MiXCR, giving one entry per CDR3 protein. The sample shows fewer than 350,000 distinct CDR3 sequences, almost 65% of them seen only once. RNA isolated from unsorted whole blood supplied the blood RNA, with germline DNA also extracted. Sequenced material: peripheral blood. These receptors were taken from a man aged 40-49 years with primary liver carcinoma and hepatitis B virus infection.

This clonotype was seen more than once but under ten times. This may be a read error, as it is one base from a much larger clone. This rearrangement joins TRBV29-1 to TRBJ1-1, with D hard to call. The germline V gene encodes CDR1 SQVTM and CDR2 ANQGSEA. Trimming removed 4 bases from V and 4 bases from J, with 10 bases in between. This CDR3 has 12 amino acids. CDR3 residues: CSVVVSRTEAFF. The CDR3 DNA follows: TGCAGCGTTGTGGTGTCGCGCACTGAAGCTTTCTTT.

A note on this clonotype: At one end the junction does not follow the germline gene, possibly because of a read error. The rearrangement uses TRBV11-2 and TRBJ2-1; perhaps TRBD2 as D (5 bases). Germline CDR1 and CDR2: SGHAT and FQNNGV. The CDR3 extends over 16 amino acids. CDR3 sequence reads: CASCLTDSSSYNEQFF. The CDR3 coding sequence is TGTGCCAGCTGCTTAACGGACTCAAGCTCCTACAATGAGCAGTTCTTC.

This clonotype turned up a few times. This chain connects TRBV6-1 to TRBJ2-2; 8 bases match TRBD2. CDR3 length equals 16 residues. Trimming at V came to 3 bases and at J to 7 bases, leaving 10 bases not matched to a gene. Germline V gene data show CDR1 as MNHNS and CDR2 as SASEGT. The CDR3, as DNA: TGTGCCAGCAGTGATTTTACCGGGAGGGCCAACGGGGAGCTGTTTTTT. Translated: CASSDFTGRANGELFF.

A remark on this clonotype: A read error is possible here, since a much larger clone lies one base away. This rearrangement joins TRBV6-5 to TRBJ2-7, with 9 bases matching TRBD1. The J segment lost 6 bases and the V segment lost 2 bases, leaving 5 bases of the junction unmatched. CDR3 length: 14 residues. From germline, CDR1 is MNHEY and CDR2 SVGAGI. The DNA for the CDR3 is TGTGCCAGCAGTTACCGGGACAGGGTCGGCGAGCAGTACTTC. It is translated as CASSYRDRVGEQYF.

This clonotype has more than one count but fewer than ten. The chain uses TRBV30 and TRBJ2-1; 7 bases are a match to TRBD1. The V gene's germline CDR1 is GTSNPN and CDR2 SVGIG (reference sequence). V was pared by 6 bases and J by 2 bases, with 10 bases of the junction left unmatched. The CDR3 contains 15 residues. For the CDR3, the DNA is TGTGCCTGCCACCGACACAGGGGACCCTACAATGAGCAGTTCTTC. It specifies CACHRHRGPYNEQFF.

This clonotype has only a few counts. CDR3 amino acids: CATSAQGRGNEQFF. CDR3 bases: TGTGCCACCAGTGCTCAGGGTCGTGGAAATGAGCAGTTCTTC. This sequence joins TRBV24-1 and TRBJ2-1; D is perhaps TRBD1 (5 bases). Trimming shortened V by 5 bases and J by 7 bases, and 14 bases separated the two germline ends. The CDR3 contains 14 residues. Per the germline V gene, CDR1 is KGHDR and CDR2 is SFDVKD.

The sample holds many counts of this clonotype. The CDR3 ends on some other residue instead of the conserved phenylalanine or tryptophan, so this is likely a read error. This chain links TRBV11-3 with TRBJ2-3; 10 nucleotides agree with TRBD2. CDR3 length: 19 residues. CDR1 is SGHNT, CDR2 YENEEA, per germline. J was trimmed by 2 bases and V by 1 base; bases with no gene match: 12. This chain's CDR3 is CASSLGLPSGSRDTDTQYS. CDR3 DNA sequence: TGTGCCAGCAGCTTAGGGTTGCCTAGCGGGAGTCGGGACACAGATACGCAGTATTCT.

A few counts support this clonotype. The gene calls are TRBV28 and TRBJ1-6, with 11 bases fitting TRBD1. J lost 7 bases, V lost 2 bases, and 1 base had no gene match. This CDR3 spans 15 amino acids. The V gene's germline CDR1 is MDHEN and CDR2 SYDVKM. The CDR3 region is CASSLGQGANSPLHF. DNA of the CDR3: TGTGCCAGCAGTTTAGGACAGGGGGCAAATTCACCCCTCCACTTT.

The chain combines TRBV6-5 with TRBJ1-4, with a tentative D call TRBD1 (6 bases). The CDR3 has 15 amino acids. Germline-derived CDR1 and CDR2 are MNHEY and SVGAGI. V was shortened by 2 bases and J by 7 bases, with 14 bases between the two germline ends. The CDR3 is CASSYDGQSSEKLFF. The CDR3 bases are TGTGCCAGCAGTTACGACGGACAGTCAAGTGAAAAACTGTTTTTT.

About this clonotype: This may come from a read error, since a much larger clone is one base off. The rearrangement links TRBV6-6 to TRBJ1-3; D not certain. The germline V gene encodes CDR1 MNHNY and CDR2 SVGAGI (reference sequence). The CDR3 is 15 residues long. CDR3 amino acids: CDSSYGNTPGNTIYF. CDR3 DNA sequence: TGTGACAGCAGTTACGGTAATACACCTGGAAACACCATATATTTT.

The chain uses TRBV11-2 and TRBJ1-1; D gene ambiguous. Deletions cut 10 bases from V and 5 bases from J, with 20 bases between. The germline V gene encodes CDR1 SGHAT and CDR2 FQNNGV. This CDR3 contains 14 residues. CDR3 loop: CANNLAQLVTEAFF. In DNA form, the CDR3 reads TGTGCCAACAACTTAGCACAGCTAGTAACTGAAGCTTTCTTT.

This clonotype was seen ten or more times. The chain uses TRBV28 and TRBJ2-1, with 8 bases fitting TRBD2. V was pared by 1 base and J by 0 bases, with 11 bases of the junction left unmatched. The CDR3 extends over 19 amino acids. The germline CDR1 and CDR2 sequences are MDHEN and SYDVKM. The CDR3 region is CASSLFGLAGPSSYNEQFF. The CDR3 DNA is TGTGCCAGCAGTTTATTCGGGCTAGCGGGCCCTAGCTCCTACAATGAGCAGTTCTTC.

This clonotype has at least ten counts. The V and J genes are TRBV6-2 or TRBV6-3 and TRBJ1-2; perhaps TRBD1 as D (6 bases). V was pared by 6 bases and J by 2 bases, with 10 bases between. This CDR3 region has 13 residues. CDR1 is MNHEY and CDR2 is SVGEGT in the germline V gene. In nucleotides, the CDR3 is TGTGCCAGCAGCTCCACAGGGAACTATGGCTACACCTTC. This gives the protein CASSSTGNYGYTF.

In its sample, this clonotype was seen many times. The V call is TRBV12-3 or TRBV12-4, the J call TRBJ2-7; no definite D call. The V gene lost 6 bases and the J gene lost 0 bases, with 18 bases spanning the gap. The CDR3 length is 16 residues. The CDR3 DNA follows: TGTGCCAGCAGCTCGAGTGGCGCGAGGAGCTCCTACGAGCAGTACTTC. It specifies CASSSSGARSSYEQYF.

The chain combines TRBV5-4 with TRBJ2-3; tentative D call: TRBD2 (6 bases). The length of the CDR3 is 16 residues. Germline lookup yields CDR1 SGHNT and CDR2 YYREEE (reference sequence). V lost 6 bases to trimming and J lost 4 bases, with 21 bases between them. The CDR3 DNA reads as TGTGCCAGCATCCATATCGGGGCGCGGGGCCCAGATACGCAGTATTTT. Its protein product is CASIHIGARGPDTQYF.

This clonotype was counted at least ten times. The chain carries TRBV6-1 and TRBJ1-1; D possibly corresponds to TRBD1 (5 bases). From germline, CDR1 is MNHNS and CDR2 SASEGT. The CDR3 is 14 residues long. Trimming took off 5 bases at V and 3 bases at J, with 13 bases between the two ends. CDR3 loop: CASSIQDQDTEAFF. The CDR3 DNA reads TGTGCCAGCAGTATACAGGATCAGGACACTGAAGCTTTCTTT.

As concerns this clonotype: This clone may be a read error of a much larger clone one base away. The conserved final phenylalanine or tryptophan is absent from the CDR3, which likely points to a read error. The rearrangement uses TRBV6-1 and TRBJ1-1; 8 bases agree with TRBD1. Germline values: CDR1 MNHNS, CDR2 SASEGT. The V segment lost 2 bases and the J segment 4 bases; nucleotides outside the gene matches: 6. The CDR3 loop spans 15 amino acids. This CDR3 is CASSEIGQGITEAFL. The CDR3 DNA follows: TGTGCCAGCAGTGAAATAGGACAGGGTATCACTGAAGCTTTCCTT.

This clonotype has ten or more counts. The rearrangement links TRBV11-2 to TRBJ2-7, with 7 bases aligning to TRBD1. Per the germline V gene, CDR1 is SGHAT and CDR2 is FQNNGV. The CDR3 covers 16 residues. After removal of 5 bases from V and 3 bases from J, the junction contained 13 bases not matched to a gene. The CDR3 nucleotides are TGTGCCAGCAGCCCCCTCCGAGACAGGGCTTTCTACGAGCAGTACTTC. Protein sequence: CASSPLRDRAFYEQYF.

Concerning this clonotype itself: At one of its ends the junction is not consistent with the germline gene, which may arise from a read error. The chain carries TRBV6-1 and TRBJ2-5; no clear D. Germline CDR1 is MNHNS and CDR2 is SASEGT. The CDR3 consists of 14 residues. The CDR3 is CASSDVGFGETQYF. The DNA of the CDR3 is TGTGCAAGCAGTGATGTCGGGTTCGGGGAGACCCAGTACTTC.

As regards this clonotype: A clone one base away is much larger, so this may be a read error. V and J are TRBV29-1 and TRBJ2-3; 15 bases align to TRBD2. Germline CDR1 and CDR2: SQVTM and ANQGSEA. The CDR3 contains 15 residues. V lost 4 bases and J lost 7; bases outside the gene matches: 6. CDR3 amino acids: CSVGGLAGGSNTQYF. The CDR3 bases are TGCAGCGTTGGGGGACTAGCGGGAGGAAGTAATACGCAGTATTTT.

With respect to this clonotype: This may come from a read error, since a much larger clone is one base off. The V call is TRBV12-3 or TRBV12-4, the J call TRBJ2-2; D possibly matches TRBD1 or TRBD2 (5 bases each). CDR3 length: 14 residues. The V and J ends lost 6 bases and 8 bases respectively, with 16 bases between them. The CDR3 coding sequence is TGTGCCAGCAGATCCGGGGCCAGCGCTGGGGAGCTGTTTTTT. Protein sequence: CASRSGASAGELFF.

Many counts were recorded for this clonotype. The V call is TRBV6-5, the J call TRBJ2-7, with 7 nucleotides matching TRBD1. The CDR3 has 15 residues. With V trimmed by 5 bases and J by 0 bases, 7 bases remained unmatched. The germline V gene encodes CDR1 MNHEY and CDR2 SVGAGI. This CDR3 reads CASSQSGQASYEQYF. CDR3 coding DNA: TGTGCCAGCAGTCAATCAGGACAGGCCTCCTACGAGCAGTACTTC.

Remarks on this clonotype: This likely comes from a read error, as the CDR3 has no conserved phenylalanine or tryptophan at its end. The chain couples TRBV11-2 to TRBJ2-1; D remains unclear. The CDR3 spans 13 residues. CDR1 SGHAT and CDR2 FQNNGV come from the germline V gene. The CDR3 DNA follows: TGTGCCAGCAGCTTAGAGCCAAGAAATGGGCAGTTCTTA. This codes for CASSLEPRNGQFL.

This clonotype was seen many times. The V gene is TRBV7-9, the J gene TRBJ2-7; D remains ambiguous. The CDR3 has 14 amino acids. Trimming cost V 8 bases and J 0 bases, with 14 bases left between them. Germline CDR1 SEHNR, CDR2 FQNEAQ (reference sequence). The CDR3 nucleotides read TGTGCCAGCGGCCTCGACATTAGCTCCTACGAGCAGTACTTC. Protein: CASGLDISSYEQYF.

The rearrangement joins TRBV11-3 to TRBJ2-2; D gene uncertain. Germline V gives CDR1 SGHNT, CDR2 YENEEA. The CDR3 sequence is 14 residues long. V dropped 5 bases and J dropped 3 bases, with 10 bases sitting between them. CDR3 nucleotide sequence: TGTGCCAGCAGCCCCGGGCTATACACCGGGGAGCTGTTTTTT. Protein product: CASSPGLYTGELFF. Using reference TRBV11-3 and TRBJ2-2 for the parts outside the CDR3, the full variable domain is EAGVVQSPRYKIIEKKQPVAFWCNPISGHNTLYWYLQNLGQGPELLIRYENEEAVDDSQLPKDRFSAERLKGVDSTLKIQPAELGDSAVYLCASSPGLYTGELFFGEGSRLTVL.

The V call is TRBV5-6, the J call TRBJ2-1, with D tentatively TRBD2 (6 bases). This CDR3 contains 16 residues. Germline CDR1 is SGHDT and CDR2 is YYEEEE. V was pared by 0 bases and J by 0 bases, with 10 bases between. CDR3 sequence: CASSLEGGNSYNEQFF. In DNA form, the CDR3 reads TGTGCCAGCAGCTTGGAGGGCGGGAACTCCTACAATGAGCAGTTCTTC. The complete variable domain, with remaining parts taken from reference TRBV5-6 and TRBJ2-1, reads DAGVTQSPTHLIKTRGQQVTLRCSPKSGHDTVSWYQQALGQGPQFIFQYYEEEERQRGNFPDRFSGHQFPNYSSELNVNALLLGDSALYLCASSLEGGNSYNEQFFGPGTRLTVL.

Note on this clonotype: The junction and the germline gene differ at one end; a read error may be behind it. The chain links TRBV6-5 to TRBJ2-3, with D unresolved. CDR1 is MNHEY, CDR2 SVGAGI, per germline. This CDR3 has 15 residues. The CDR3 nucleotides are TGTGCCAGCAGTTTCGAGCAAGGTAGCATAGATACGCAGTATTTT. It codes for CASSFEQGSIDTQYF.

The chain uses TRBV6-6 and TRBJ2-1; no definite D call. The germline V and J ends were trimmed by 7 bases and 1 base, with 11 bases remaining between them. This CDR3 has 14 residues. Germline lookup yields CDR1 MNHNY and CDR2 SVGAGI (reference sequence). This CDR3 reads CASMAGYSYNEQFF. The CDR3 bases are TGTGCCAGCATGGCAGGATATTCCTACAATGAGCAGTTCTTC.

To note about this clonotype: The conserved phenylalanine or tryptophan is not found at the CDR3 terminus, so this likely reflects a read error. The DNA is omitted, as the CDR3 cannot be located on it reliably, and the CDR3 follows TCRdb's listing. The chain carries TRBV11-2 and TRBJ2-2; the table names TRBD1, a call not compared with the DNA. 13 amino acids form the CDR3, both terminal residues included. CDR1 and CDR2 (germline): SGHAT, FQNNGV. CDR3 region: CASNTGNTGELLL.